The TCR beta chain under discussion was sequenced for a study of T cells expressing NK-cell markers. Findings of the study overall: The study found these clonotypes also leading the CD3+CD56-NKG2C+ fraction in a few donors.

For each CDR3 protein, TCRdb gives one entry from its re-call of the 5' RACE reads, without DNA. The sample totals about 460,000 distinct CDR3 sequences. A remark on this clonotype: What it binds is not known.

This CDR3 spans 13 amino acids. Per germline, CDR1 SNHLY and CDR2 FYNNEI. V is TRBV2 and J is TRBJ2-1. The TCR sequence derives from a woman between 50 and 59 years old in good health. Sequences were obtained from blood T cells: a sorted CD56 or NKG2C T cell subset, CD4+ or CD8+ T cells, or bulk PBMC T cells (not recorded which). The CDR3 sequence: CASKGLQYNEQFF.